The clone carrying this TCR beta chain came up many times. The read finishes 3 residues shy of the CDR3 end, and the germline J gene is used to complete it. This entry belongs to a study of T cell clonality in common variable immunodeficiency. Sequencing input was equivalent genomic DNA from CVID and controls. TCRdb's copy holds only in-frame clones and misses some; the assay was immunoSEQ multiplex PCR. The data show some 38,000 clones, with none appearing a single time. The germline gives CDR1 KGHSH, CDR2 LQKENI. The CDR3 sequence is 13 residues long. V gave up 2 bases and J gave up 8 bases, with 10 bases separating them.

The sample consisted of peripheral blood mononuclear cells. This clonotype originated in a person aged 18 to 70 in good health. This rearrangement joins TRBV18 to TRBJ2-1; TRBD1 might be the D (6 bases). The CDR3 sequence is CASSPGGTDEQFF. The covered CDR3 bases are TGTGCCAGCTCACCAGGGGGCACGGATGAG.